These T cell receptor beta chains were read from a single sample in a study of control samples from healthy donors and cancer patients. The table came from immunoSEQ multiplex PCR; TCRdb's copy has only in-frame clones and leaves some out. The sample lists about 49,000 clones, 70% to 90% occurring once. Sequencing was done on a sample of PBMCs. Every receptor here comes from a woman aged 45-65 years with lung cancer. Both conserved end residues are part of each CDR3. A D gene is named only where the DNA matches it firmly. Size is stated for part of the rows, as once, few or many counts, or as a class when the clone is expanded.

CDR3aa: CASSIAGAEAFF; CDR3nt: TGTGCCAGTAGTATTGCAGGGGCTGAAGCTTTCTTT; d_gene: NA; j_gene: TRBJ1-1; abundance: few; v_gene: TRBV19; len: 12
CDR3aa: CASSRSDRGPTGYTF; CDR3nt: TGTGCCAGTAGTAGGTCGGACAGGGGGCCGACCGGCTACACCTTC; d_gene: TRBD1; j_gene: TRBJ1-2; abundance: NA; v_gene: TRBV19; len: 15
CDR3aa: CASSRQEGMTYEQYF; CDR3nt: TGTGCCAGCAGCCGTCAAGAGGGCATGACCTACGAGCAGTACTTC; d_gene: NA; j_gene: TRBJ2-7; abundance: few; v_gene: TRBV5-4; len: 15
CDR3aa: CSVERETQYF; CDR3nt: TGCAGTGTTGAGAGGGAGACCCAGTACTTC; d_gene: NA; j_gene: TRBJ2-5; abundance: once; v_gene: TRBV20-1; len: 10
CDR3aa: CASSLAPSWTLNTEAFF; CDR3nt: TGTGCCAGCAGCTTAGCTCCCAGTTGGACATTGAACACTGAAGCTTTCTTT; d_gene: NA; j_gene: TRBJ1-1; abundance: NA; v_gene: TRBV11-2; len: 17
CDR3aa: CASSLAGAYNEQFF; CDR3nt: TGTGCCAGCAGCTTGGCGGGGGCCTACAATGAGCAGTTCTTC; d_gene: TRBD2; j_gene: TRBJ2-1; abundance: NA; v_gene: TRBV7-3; len: 14
CDR3aa: CASSLALPGQGVSQPQHF; CDR3nt: TGTGCCAGCAGCTTGGCCCTTCCGGGACAGGGTGTAAGCCAGCCCCAGCATTTT; d_gene: TRBD1; j_gene: TRBJ1-5; abundance: NA; v_gene: TRBV5-5; len: 18
CDR3aa: CASSTGTAYGYTF; CDR3nt: TGTGCCAGCAGCACCGGGACAGCCTATGGCTACACCTTC; d_gene: TRBD1; j_gene: TRBJ1-2; abundance: once; v_gene: TRBV14; len: 13
CDR3aa: CASSQATLDRDMNTEAFF; CDR3nt: TGCGCCAGCAGTCAAGCAACCCTCGATAGGGACATGAACACTGAAGCTTTCTTT; d_gene: NA; j_gene: TRBJ1-1; abundance: NA; v_gene: TRBV4-1; len: 18
CDR3aa: CATSRDLSAGGIGELFF; CDR3nt: TGTGCCACCAGCAGAGATCTATCGGCAGGGGGAATAGGGGAGCTGTTTTTT; d_gene: TRBD1; j_gene: TRBJ2-2; abundance: NA; v_gene: TRBV15; len: 17
CDR3aa: CASSVKGDSSNQPQHF; CDR3nt: TGTGCCAGCAGCGTAAAAGGGGACTCTAGCAATCAGCCCCAGCATTTT; d_gene: NA; j_gene: TRBJ1-5; abundance: NA; v_gene: TRBV3-1/TRBV3-2; len: 16
CDR3aa: CASSSGTTNSPLHF; CDR3nt: TGTGCCAGCAGCTCCGGGACTACGAATTCACCCCTCCACTTT; d_gene: NA; j_gene: TRBJ1-6; abundance: NA; v_gene: TRBV5-6; len: 14
CDR3aa: CASSFSRDVEAFF; CDR3nt: TGTGCCAGCAGCTTTTCTCGCGACGTTGAAGCTTTCTTT; d_gene: NA; j_gene: TRBJ1-1; abundance: NA; v_gene: TRBV5-4; len: 13
CDR3aa: CSVEFPPLATVNEQFF; CDR3nt: TGCAGCGTTGAATTCCCTCCGTTGGCCACAGTCAATGAGCAGTTCTTC; d_gene: NA; j_gene: TRBJ2-1; abundance: NA; v_gene: TRBV29-1; len: 16
CDR3aa: CASSFSDRHPEQYF; CDR3nt: TGTGCCAGCAGCTTTTCGGACCGACACCCCGAGCAGTACTTC; d_gene: NA; j_gene: TRBJ2-7; abundance: NA; v_gene: TRBV9; len: 14
CDR3aa: CSVEGVTDTQYF; CDR3nt: TGCAGCGTTGAAGGAGTCACAGATACGCAGTATTTT; d_gene: NA; j_gene: TRBJ2-3; abundance: NA; v_gene: TRBV29-1; len: 12
CDR3aa: CASSSGTVTRGYTF; CDR3nt: TGTGCCAGCAGCTCCGGGACAGTAACGCGTGGCTACACCTTC; d_gene: TRBD1; j_gene: TRBJ1-2; abundance: NA; v_gene: TRBV7-8; len: 14
CDR3aa: CASEFAYEQYF; CDR3nt: TGTGCCAGCGAGTTCGCCTACGAGCAGTACTTC; d_gene: NA; j_gene: TRBJ2-7; abundance: NA; v_gene: TRBV5-6; len: 11
CDR3aa: CASSLGGSSYNSPLHF; CDR3nt: TGTGCCAGCAGCTTGGGCGGTAGCTCCTATAATTCACCCCTCCACTTT; d_gene: NA; j_gene: TRBJ1-6; abundance: few; v_gene: TRBV5-4; len: 16
CDR3aa: CAGDRGLYNSPLHF; CDR3nt: TGTGCCGGAGACAGGGGTCTATATAATTCACCCCTCCACTTT; d_gene: TRBD1; j_gene: TRBJ1-6; abundance: NA; v_gene: TRBV2; len: 14
CDR3aa: CASSLAGTGAGNTIYF; CDR3nt: TGTGCCAGCAGCTTAGCGGGGACAGGGGCTGGAAACACCATATATTTT; d_gene: TRBD1; j_gene: TRBJ1-3; abundance: NA; v_gene: TRBV7-2; len: 16
CDR3aa: CASSPGHREQYF; CDR3nt: TGTGCCAGCAGCCCGGGACATCGCGAGCAGTACTTC; d_gene: NA; j_gene: TRBJ2-7; abundance: NA; v_gene: TRBV7-2; len: 12
CDR3aa: CASSLPDRGNEKLFF; CDR3nt: TGCGCCAGCAGTTTGCCGGACAGGGGGAATGAAAAACTGTTTTTT; d_gene: TRBD1; j_gene: TRBJ1-4; abundance: once; v_gene: TRBV5-1; len: 15
CDR3aa: CASSPHTGQGKFEAFF; CDR3nt: TGTGCCAGCAGCCCCCATACAGGACAGGGGAAATTTGAAGCTTTCTTT; d_gene: TRBD1; j_gene: TRBJ1-1; abundance: NA; v_gene: TRBV7-9; len: 16
CDR3aa: CASSSGPRSSYEQYF; CDR3nt: TGTGCCAGCAGCTCGGGACCTCGGAGCTCCTACGAGCAGTACTTC; d_gene: NA; j_gene: TRBJ2-7; abundance: NA; v_gene: TRBV7-3; len: 15
CDR3aa: CASSLRGGAGANVLTF; CDR3nt: TGTGCCAGCAGCTTAAGAGGAGGGGCTGGGGCCAACGTCCTGACTTTC; d_gene: NA; j_gene: TRBJ2-6; abundance: NA; v_gene: TRBV7-3; len: 16
CDR3aa: CASSFAGTGDEKLFF; CDR3nt: TGCGCCAGCAGCTTCGCCGGGACAGGGGATGAAAAACTGTTTTTT; d_gene: TRBD1; j_gene: TRBJ1-4; abundance: once; v_gene: TRBV5-1; len: 15
CDR3aa: CASSSRLDLSSYEQYF; CDR3nt: TGTGCCAGCTCATCCCGACTAGATTTGAGCTCCTACGAGCAGTACTTC; d_gene: NA; j_gene: TRBJ2-7; abundance: once; v_gene: TRBV18; len: 16
CDR3aa: CASLGALTGYQETQYF; CDR3nt: TGTGCCAGCTTGGGGGCCTTAACAGGGTACCAAGAGACCCAGTACTTC; d_gene: NA; j_gene: TRBJ2-5; abundance: NA; v_gene: TRBV2; len: 16
CDR3aa: CASSYSGRNLYGYTF; CDR3nt: TGTGCCAGCAGTTACTCTGGCAGGAACCTCTATGGCTACACCTTC; d_gene: NA; j_gene: TRBJ1-2; abundance: NA; v_gene: TRBV6-5; len: 15
CDR3aa: CSASPRTGSNQPQHF; CDR3nt: TGCAGTGCTAGTCCCCGGACGGGTAGCAATCAGCCCCAGCATTTT; d_gene: NA; j_gene: TRBJ1-5; abundance: NA; v_gene: TRBV20-1; len: 15
CDR3aa: CASSMDFYEQYF; CDR3nt: TGTGCCAGTAGTATGGACTTCTACGAGCAGTACTTC; d_gene: NA; j_gene: TRBJ2-7; abundance: NA; v_gene: TRBV19; len: 12
CDR3aa: CASSLQATGELFF; CDR3nt: TGTGCCAGCAGTTTACAGGCCACCGGGGAGCTGTTTTTT; d_gene: NA; j_gene: TRBJ2-2; abundance: once; v_gene: TRBV12-3/TRBV12-4; len: 13
CDR3aa: CASSVGGQGAATTGELFF; CDR3nt: TGTGCCAGCAGCGTAGGAGGACAGGGGGCGGCCACCACCGGGGAGCTGTTTTTT; d_gene: TRBD1; j_gene: TRBJ2-2; abundance: NA; v_gene: TRBV9; len: 18
CDR3aa: CASSAVGSGVSSYNEQFF; CDR3nt: TGTGCCAGCAGCGCCGTGGGTAGCGGGGTTAGCTCCTACAATGAGCAGTTCTTC; d_gene: TRBD2; j_gene: TRBJ2-1; abundance: NA; v_gene: TRBV5-4; len: 18
CDR3aa: CASSLSVGAGSETQYF; CDR3nt: TGTGCCAGCAGTTTATCGGTAGGGGCAGGTTCGGAGACCCAGTACTTC; d_gene: NA; j_gene: TRBJ2-5; abundance: once; v_gene: TRBV28; len: 16
CDR3aa: CASRQRLYEKLFF; CDR3nt: TGTGCCAGCCGACAGCGCCTTTACGAAAAACTGTTTTTT; d_gene: NA; j_gene: TRBJ1-4; abundance: NA; v_gene: TRBV2; len: 13
CDR3aa: CASSIRGENTEAFF; CDR3nt: TGTGCCAGTAGTATAAGAGGTGAGAACACTGAAGCTTTCTTT; d_gene: NA; j_gene: TRBJ1-1; abundance: NA; v_gene: TRBV19; len: 14
CDR3aa: CASSRVSGFEAFF; CDR3nt: TGTGCCAGCAGTCGGGTATCGGGATTTGAAGCTTTCTTT; d_gene: NA; j_gene: TRBJ1-1; abundance: NA; v_gene: TRBV12-3/TRBV12-4; len: 13
CDR3aa: CASSQRTAGVISYNEQFF; CDR3nt: TGTGCCAGCAGCCAACGTACAGCGGGGGTCATTTCCTACAATGAGCAGTTCTTC; d_gene: TRBD2; j_gene: TRBJ2-1; abundance: NA; v_gene: TRBV3-1/TRBV3-2; len: 18
CDR3aa: CASSFTGFAEAFF; CDR3nt: TGTGCCAGCAGCTTTACAGGGTTCGCTGAAGCTTTCTTT; d_gene: NA; j_gene: TRBJ1-1; abundance: once; v_gene: TRBV5-6; len: 13
CDR3aa: CASSLRGDEQFF; CDR3nt: TGTGCCAGCTCACTGAGAGGGGATGAGCAGTTCTTC; d_gene: NA; j_gene: TRBJ2-1; abundance: NA; v_gene: TRBV18; len: 12
CDR3aa: CATSRDMTFEGQPQHF; CDR3nt: TGTGCCACCAGCAGAGATATGACTTTTGAAGGTCAGCCCCAGCATTTT; d_gene: NA; j_gene: TRBJ1-5; abundance: NA; v_gene: TRBV15; len: 16
CDR3aa: CASSSQGPVNTEAFF; CDR3nt: TGTGCCAGCAGCTCCCAGGGGCCCGTAAACACTGAAGCTTTCTTT; d_gene: NA; j_gene: TRBJ1-1; abundance: NA; v_gene: TRBV7-3; len: 15
CDR3aa: CASRAGMNTEAFF; CDR3nt: TGTGCCAGCAGGGCGGGTATGAACACTGAAGCTTTCTTT; d_gene: NA; j_gene: TRBJ1-1; abundance: once; v_gene: TRBV28; len: 13
CDR3aa: CSVQGRLTDTQYF; CDR3nt: TGCAGCGTTCAAGGGAGATTGACAGATACGCAGTATTTT; d_gene: NA; j_gene: TRBJ2-3; abundance: once; v_gene: TRBV29-1; len: 13
CDR3aa: CASSQPTTGNYGYTF; CDR3nt: TGTGCCAGCAGCCAGCCTACCACAGGGAACTATGGCTACACCTTC; d_gene: NA; j_gene: TRBJ1-2; abundance: NA; v_gene: TRBV3-1/TRBV3-2; len: 15
CDR3aa: CASSIFGGDSGNTIYF; CDR3nt: TGTGCCAGCAGCATATTTGGGGGCGACTCTGGAAACACCATATATTTT; d_gene: NA; j_gene: TRBJ1-3; abundance: NA; v_gene: TRBV7-2; len: 16
CDR3aa: CASSADWNRETHKNIQYF; CDR3nt: TGTGCCAGCAGCGCCGATTGGAACAGGGAGACCCACAAAAACATTCAGTACTTC; d_gene: NA; j_gene: TRBJ2-4; abundance: NA; v_gene: TRBV7-6; len: 18
CDR3aa: CASYRGLGTGANVLTF; CDR3nt: TGTGCCAGTTACAGGGGGCTTGGTACTGGGGCCAACGTCCTGACTTTC; d_gene: TRBD1; j_gene: TRBJ2-6; abundance: NA; v_gene: TRBV19; len: 16
CDR3aa: CASSETGDFGGYTF; CDR3nt: TGTGCCAGTAGCGAGACAGGGGATTTTGGTGGCTACACCTTC; d_gene: TRBD1; j_gene: TRBJ1-2; abundance: NA; v_gene: TRBV19; len: 14
CDR3aa: CASSETTGDDEKLFF; CDR3nt: TGTGCCAGCAGCGAAACGACAGGGGATGATGAAAAACTGTTTTTT; d_gene: TRBD1; j_gene: TRBJ1-4; abundance: NA; v_gene: TRBV9; len: 15
CDR3aa: CASRFSRFSSTDTQYF; CDR3nt: TGTGCAAGTCGCTTTTCGCGGTTTTCTAGCACAGATACGCAGTATTTT; d_gene: NA; j_gene: TRBJ2-3; abundance: NA; v_gene: TRBV12-2; len: 16
CDR3aa: CASTRQGLGTGELFF; CDR3nt: TGTGCCAGCACTAGACAGGGGCTGGGGACCGGGGAGCTGTTTTTT; d_gene: TRBD1; j_gene: TRBJ2-2; abundance: NA; v_gene: TRBV27; len: 15
CDR3aa: CASSPTRGRSTEAFF; CDR3nt: TGCGCCAGCAGCCCGACCCGGGGGAGGAGTACTGAAGCTTTCTTT; d_gene: NA; j_gene: TRBJ1-1; abundance: NA; v_gene: TRBV5-1; len: 15
CDR3aa: CASSSPTGEKLFF; CDR3nt: TGTGCCAGCAGCTCCCCGACAGGGGAAAAACTGTTTTTT; d_gene: TRBD1; j_gene: TRBJ1-4; abundance: few; v_gene: TRBV7-9; len: 13